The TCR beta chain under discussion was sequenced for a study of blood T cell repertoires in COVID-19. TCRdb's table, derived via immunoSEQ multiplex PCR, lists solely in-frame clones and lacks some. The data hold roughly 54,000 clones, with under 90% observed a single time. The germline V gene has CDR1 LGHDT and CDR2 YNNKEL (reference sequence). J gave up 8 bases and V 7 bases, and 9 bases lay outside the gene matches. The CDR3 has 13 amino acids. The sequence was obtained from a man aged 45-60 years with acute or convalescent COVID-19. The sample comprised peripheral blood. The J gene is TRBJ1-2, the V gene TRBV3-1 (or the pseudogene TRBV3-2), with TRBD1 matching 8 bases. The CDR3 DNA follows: TGTGCCAGCAACCTAAAGGACAGGGAAGGCTACACCTTC. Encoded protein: CASNLKDREGYTF.